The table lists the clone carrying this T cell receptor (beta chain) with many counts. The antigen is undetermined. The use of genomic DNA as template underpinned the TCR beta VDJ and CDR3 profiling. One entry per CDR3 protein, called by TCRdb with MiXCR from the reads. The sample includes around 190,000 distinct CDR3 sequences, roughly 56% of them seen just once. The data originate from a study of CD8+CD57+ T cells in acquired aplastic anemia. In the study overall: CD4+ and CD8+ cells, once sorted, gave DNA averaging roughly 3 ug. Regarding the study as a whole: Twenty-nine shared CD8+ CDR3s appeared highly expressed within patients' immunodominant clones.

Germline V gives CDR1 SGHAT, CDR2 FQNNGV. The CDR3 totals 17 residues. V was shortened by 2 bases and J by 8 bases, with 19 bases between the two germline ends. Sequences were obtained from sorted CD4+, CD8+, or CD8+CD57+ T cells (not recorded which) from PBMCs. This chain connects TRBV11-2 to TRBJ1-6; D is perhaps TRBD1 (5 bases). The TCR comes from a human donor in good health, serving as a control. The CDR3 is CASSLYPLGGGYSPLHF. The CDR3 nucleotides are TGTGCCAGCAGCTTATATCCGTTAGGCGGGGGTTATTCACCCCTCCACTTT.